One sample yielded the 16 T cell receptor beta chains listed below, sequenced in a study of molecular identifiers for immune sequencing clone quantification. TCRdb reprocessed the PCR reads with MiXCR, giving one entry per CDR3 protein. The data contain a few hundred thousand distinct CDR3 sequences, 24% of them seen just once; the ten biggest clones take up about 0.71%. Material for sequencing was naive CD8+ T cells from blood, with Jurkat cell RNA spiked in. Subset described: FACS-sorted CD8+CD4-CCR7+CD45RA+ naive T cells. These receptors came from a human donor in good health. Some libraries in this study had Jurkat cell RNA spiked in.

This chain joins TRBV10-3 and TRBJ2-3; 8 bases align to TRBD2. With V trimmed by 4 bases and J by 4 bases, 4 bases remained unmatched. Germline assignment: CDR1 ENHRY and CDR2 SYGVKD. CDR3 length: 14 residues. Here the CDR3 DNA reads TGTGCCATCAGTGGGGGACTAGAGCCAGATACGCAGTATTTT. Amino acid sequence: CAISGGLEPDTQYF.

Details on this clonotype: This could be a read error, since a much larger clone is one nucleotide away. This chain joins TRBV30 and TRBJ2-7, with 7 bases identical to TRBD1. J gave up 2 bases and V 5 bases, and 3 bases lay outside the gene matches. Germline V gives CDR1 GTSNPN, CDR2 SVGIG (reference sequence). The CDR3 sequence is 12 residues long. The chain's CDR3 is CAWQGQPYEQYF. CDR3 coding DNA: TGTGCCTGGCAGGGACAGCCCTACGAGCAGTACTTC.

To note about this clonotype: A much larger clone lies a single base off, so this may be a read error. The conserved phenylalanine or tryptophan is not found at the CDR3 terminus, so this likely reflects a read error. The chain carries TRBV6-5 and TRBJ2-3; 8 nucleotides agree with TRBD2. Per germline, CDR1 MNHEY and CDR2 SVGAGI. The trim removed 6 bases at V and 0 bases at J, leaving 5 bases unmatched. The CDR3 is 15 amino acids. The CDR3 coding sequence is TGTGCCAGCAGGATAGCGGGGTTTAGCACAGATACGCAGTATGTT. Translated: CASRIAGFSTDTQYV.

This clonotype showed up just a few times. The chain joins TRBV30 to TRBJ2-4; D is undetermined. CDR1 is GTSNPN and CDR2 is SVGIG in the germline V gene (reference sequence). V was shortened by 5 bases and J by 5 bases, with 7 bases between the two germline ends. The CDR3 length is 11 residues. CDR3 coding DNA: TGTGCCTGGGATACAGAAAACATTCAGTACTTC. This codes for CAWDTENIQYF.

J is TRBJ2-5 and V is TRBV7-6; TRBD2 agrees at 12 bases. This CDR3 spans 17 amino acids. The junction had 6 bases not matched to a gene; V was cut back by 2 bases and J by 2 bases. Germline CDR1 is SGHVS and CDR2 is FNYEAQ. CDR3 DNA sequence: TGTGCCAGCAGCTTAAACCTAGCGGGAGGGTATCAAGAGACCCAGTACTTC. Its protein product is CASSLNLAGGYQETQYF.

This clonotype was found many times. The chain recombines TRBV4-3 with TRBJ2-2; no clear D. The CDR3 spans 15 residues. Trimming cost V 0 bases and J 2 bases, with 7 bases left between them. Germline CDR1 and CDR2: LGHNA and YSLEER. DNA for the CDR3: TGCGCCAGCAGCCAAGATGCTCAAAACACCGGGGAGCTGTTTTTT. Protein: CASSQDAQNTGELFF.

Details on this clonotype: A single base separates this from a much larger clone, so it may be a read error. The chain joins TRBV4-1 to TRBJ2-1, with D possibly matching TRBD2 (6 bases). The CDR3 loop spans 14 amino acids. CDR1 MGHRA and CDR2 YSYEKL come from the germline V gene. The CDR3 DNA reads TGCGCCGGCAGCCAAGGAGGGTCCGGGCTAGAGCAGTTCTTC. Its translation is CAGSQGGSGLEQFF.

This chain's CDR3 is CAIFDGNTEAFF. The CDR3 nucleotides are TGTGCCATTTTCGACGGGAACACTGAAGCTTTCTTT. This chain links TRBV10-3 with TRBJ1-1; no definite D call. Deletions cut 9 bases from V and 1 base from J, with 9 bases between. Germline V CDR1 and CDR2: ENHRY, SYGVKD. The CDR3 totals 12 residues.

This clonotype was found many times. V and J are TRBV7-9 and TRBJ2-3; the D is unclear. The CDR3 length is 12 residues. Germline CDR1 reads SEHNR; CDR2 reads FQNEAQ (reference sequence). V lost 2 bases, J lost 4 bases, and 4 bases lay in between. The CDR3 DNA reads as TGTGCCAGCAGCTTAAGCCCAGATACGCAGTATTTT. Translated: CASSLSPDTQYF.

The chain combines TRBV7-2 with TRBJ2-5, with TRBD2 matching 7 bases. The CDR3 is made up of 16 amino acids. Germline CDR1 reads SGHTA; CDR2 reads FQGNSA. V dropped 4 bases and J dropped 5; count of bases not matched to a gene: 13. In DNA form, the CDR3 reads TGTGCCAGCAGCTGGCGGGTAGCGGGCTATCCGGAGACCCAGTACTTC. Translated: CASSWRVAGYPETQYF.

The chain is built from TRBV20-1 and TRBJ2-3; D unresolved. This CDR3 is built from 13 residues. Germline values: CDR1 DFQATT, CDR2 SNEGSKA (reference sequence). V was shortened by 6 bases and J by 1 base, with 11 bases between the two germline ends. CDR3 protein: CSAEAWGTDTQYF. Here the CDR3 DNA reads TGCAGTGCGGAAGCGTGGGGCACAGATACGCAGTATTTT.

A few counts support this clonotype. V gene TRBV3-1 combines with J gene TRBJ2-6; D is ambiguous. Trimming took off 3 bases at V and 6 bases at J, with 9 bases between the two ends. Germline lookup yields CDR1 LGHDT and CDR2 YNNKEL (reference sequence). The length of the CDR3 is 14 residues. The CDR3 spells CASSQGRSANVLTF. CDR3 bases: TGTGCCAGCAGCCAGGGAAGGTCGGCCAACGTCCTGACTTTC.

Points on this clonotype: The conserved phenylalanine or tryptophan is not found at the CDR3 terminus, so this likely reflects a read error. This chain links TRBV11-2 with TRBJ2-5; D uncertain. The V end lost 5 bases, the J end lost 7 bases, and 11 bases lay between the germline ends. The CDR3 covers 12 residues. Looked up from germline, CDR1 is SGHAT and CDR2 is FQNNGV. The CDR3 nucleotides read TGTGCCAGCAGCCCCAGTTCGGCGACCCAGTACATC. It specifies CASSPSSATQYI.

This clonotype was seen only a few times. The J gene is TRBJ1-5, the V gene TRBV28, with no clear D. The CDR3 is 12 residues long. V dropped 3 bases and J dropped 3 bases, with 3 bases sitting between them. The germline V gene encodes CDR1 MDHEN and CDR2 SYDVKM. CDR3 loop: CASSFFNQPQHF. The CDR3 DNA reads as TGTGCCAGCAGTTTTTTCAATCAGCCCCAGCATTTT.

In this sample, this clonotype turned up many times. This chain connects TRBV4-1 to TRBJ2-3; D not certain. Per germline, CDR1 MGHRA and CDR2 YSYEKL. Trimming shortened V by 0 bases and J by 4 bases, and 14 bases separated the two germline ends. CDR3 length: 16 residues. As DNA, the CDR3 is TGCGCCAGCAGCCAAGATCCAGCCTATTATGCAGATACGCAGTATTTT. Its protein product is CASSQDPAYYADTQYF.

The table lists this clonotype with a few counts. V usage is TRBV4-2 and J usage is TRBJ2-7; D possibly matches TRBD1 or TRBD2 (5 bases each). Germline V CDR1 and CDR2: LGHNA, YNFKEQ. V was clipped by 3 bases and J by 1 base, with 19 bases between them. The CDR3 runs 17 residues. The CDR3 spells CASSHMGQDSMSYEQYF. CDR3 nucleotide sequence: TGTGCCAGCAGCCATATGGGGCAGGACTCGATGTCCTACGAGCAGTACTTC.